Listed here are 21 T cell receptor beta chains from one sample, sequenced in a study of graft-versus-host responses after intestinal transplantation. Antigens of these TCRs are unknown. This table comes from immunoSEQ multiplex PCR, and its TCRdb copy is limited to in-frame clones, with some not included. The sample yields 75,000 to 100,000 clones, around 83% seen once. The sample was unstimulated CD8+ T cells sorted from spleen or lymph node cells, taken before intestinal transplant. All receptors come from a human donor who received an intestinal transplant.

The genes are TRBV10-3 and TRBJ2-3, with 11 nucleotides matching TRBD1. Germline V CDR1 and CDR2: ENHRY, SYGVKD. V shed 0 bases and J 4 bases; nucleotides not matched to a gene: 3. The CDR3 runs 16 residues. The CDR3 reads CAISESPGQGADTQYF. The CDR3 coding sequence is TGTGCCATCAGTGAGTCTCCGGGACAGGGGGCAGATACGCAGTATTTT.

This rearrangement joins TRBV19 to TRBJ1-4, with D maybe TRBD1 (5 bases). The germline V gene has CDR1 LNHDA and CDR2 SQIVND (reference sequence). The CDR3 is 14 amino acids. With 4 bases removed from V and 7 bases from J, the gap between germline ends came to 13 bases. The CDR3 loop reads CASSRQTEGEKLFF. The CDR3 DNA follows: TGTGCCAGTAGTAGACAGACTGAGGGTGAAAAACTGTTTTTT.

This clone was seen just once. The CDR3 sequence is CSVAQGYEQYF. CDR3 nucleotide sequence: TGCAGCGTAGCACAGGGGTACGAGCAGTACTTC. J is TRBJ2-7 and V is TRBV29-1; TRBD1 matches at 7 bases. Unmatched junction bases numbered 3, after V lost 6 bases and J lost 4 bases. There are 11 residues in the CDR3. From germline, CDR1 is SQVTM and CDR2 ANQGSEA.

The chain couples TRBV27 to TRBJ2-7; D gene unclear. CDR3 size: 15 residues. Trimming cost V 3 bases and J 0 bases, with 12 bases left between them. The germline V gene encodes CDR1 MNHEY and CDR2 SMNVEV (reference sequence). CDR3 nucleotide sequence: TGTGCCAGCAGTTTCGGCAGTTCTAGCTCCTACGAGCAGTACTTC. Protein sequence: CASSFGSSSSYEQYF.

The DNA of the CDR3 is TGTGCCAGCAGTTTACGCACAGGGGAACAAGAGACCCAGTACTTC. Protein: CASSLRTGEQETQYF. J is TRBJ2-5 and V is TRBV28, with 7 bases aligning to TRBD1. Trimming removed 2 bases from V and 2 bases from J; junction bases left unmatched: 5. Germline V CDR1 and CDR2: MDHEN, SYDVKM. This CDR3 has 15 residues.

The chain has TRBV6-5 and TRBJ2-2; D ambiguous. In germline, CDR1 is MNHEY, CDR2 SVGAGI. The CDR3 spans 14 residues. V was cut by 3 bases and J by 1 base, with 6 bases left in between. The CDR3 DNA sequence: TGTGCCAGCAGTTATCTACAGAACACCGGGGAGCTGTTTTTT. Its translation: CASSYLQNTGELFF.

The chain employs TRBV4-1 and TRBJ2-7; D not certain. Per germline, CDR1 MGHRA and CDR2 YSYEKL. Trimming left V 0 bases short and J 2 bases short, with 8 bases between. The CDR3 spans 14 residues. The CDR3 sequence: CASSQDPGTYEQYF. CDR3 DNA: TGCGCCAGCAGCCAAGATCCGGGCACCTACGAGCAGTACTTC.

The rearrangement links TRBV5-7 to TRBJ1-5; no clear D. TRBV5-7 is recorded as an ORF, its role being uncertain. Trimming shortened V by 4 bases and J by 3 bases, and 23 bases separated the two germline ends. This CDR3 contains 18 residues. Here the CDR3 DNA reads TGTGCCAGCAGCAAGACCCCTTTGCGGCAGGCCAACAATCAGCCCCAGCATTTT. Amino acids: CASSKTPLRQANNQPQHF.

CDR3 bases: TGTGCCAGCAGCTTGGGCCAGTGGGGGAATGAGCAGTTCTTC. Translated: CASSLGQWGNEQFF. The V call is TRBV5-6, the J call TRBJ2-1, with D possibly called TRBD1 or TRBD2 (5 bases each). The V end was cut by 0 bases, the J end by 7 bases, with 11 bases between. Germline CDR1 SGHDT, CDR2 YYEEEE. The CDR3 extends over 14 amino acids.

The chain links TRBV29-1 to TRBJ2-7; 12 bases line up with TRBD1. The CDR3 is 15 amino acids. Germline CDR1 is SQVTM and CDR2 is ANQGSEA. After removal of 3 bases from V and 7 bases from J, the junction contained 10 bases not matched to a gene. DNA of the CDR3: TGCAGCGTTGATAGACCGGGACAGGGGGCTAGGGAGCAGTACTTC. Protein: CSVDRPGQGAREQYF.

The rearrangement uses TRBV10-3 and TRBJ1-5; D gene unclear. Germline assignment: CDR1 ENHRY and CDR2 SYGVKD. CDR3 size: 15 residues. Trimming pared 2 bases from V and 6 bases from J, leaving 14 bases between. The CDR3 loop reads CAISERKRPGQPQHF. In DNA, the CDR3 is TGTGCCATCAGTGAGCGGAAAAGGCCCGGTCAGCCCCAGCATTTT.

This chain links TRBV7-3 with TRBJ2-3, with unresolved D. The V end was cut by 3 bases, the J end by 5 bases, with 30 bases between. Germline CDR1 SGHTA, CDR2 FQGTGA. The CDR3 is made up of 20 amino acids. DNA of the CDR3: TGTGCCAGCAGCTTTCCCCGAAGACTCCCTTGTGTTACCACACAAGATACGCAGTATTTT. Its translation: CASSFPRRLPCVTTQDTQYF.

The genes are TRBV5-4 and TRBJ2-7; tentatively, D is TRBD1 (5 bases). V was trimmed by 0 bases and J by 2 bases, leaving 9 bases between them. The CDR3 sequence is 14 residues long. The germline gives CDR1 SGHNT, CDR2 YYREEE (reference sequence). Written as DNA, the CDR3 is TGTGCCAGCAGCTTGGAAGGGGCCGCCTACGAGCAGTACTTC. Amino acids: CASSLEGAAYEQYF.

The V and J genes are TRBV19 and TRBJ2-2; D uncertain. Germline CDR1 and CDR2: LNHDA and SQIVND (reference sequence). Deletions cut 7 bases from V and 3 bases from J, with 18 bases between. This CDR3 has 16 amino acids. The CDR3 protein is CASKEFGPEDTGELFF. The CDR3 DNA sequence: TGTGCCAGTAAAGAGTTTGGCCCAGAGGACACCGGGGAGCTGTTTTTT.

The chain links TRBV11-2 to TRBJ1-2, with D possibly being TRBD1 (6 bases). CDR1 is SGHAT and CDR2 is FQNNGV in the germline V gene. CDR3 length: 14 amino acids. The V gene lost 4 bases and the J gene lost 4 bases, with 13 bases spanning the gap. The CDR3 spells CASSSNGRGYGYTF. The CDR3 nucleotides are TGTGCCAGCAGCTCAAACGGCAGGGGCTATGGCTACACCTTC.

The rearrangement joins TRBV6-5 to TRBJ2-7; D might be TRBD1 or TRBD2, each matching 5 bases. Germline CDR1 reads MNHEY; CDR2 reads SVGAGI. The V gene lost 6 bases and the J gene lost 2 bases, with 11 bases spanning the gap. The CDR3 spans 13 residues. CDR3 bases: TGTGCCAGCAGCACCGGGACGGCCTACGAGCAGTACTTC. This translates into CASSTGTAYEQYF.

This clone was seen only a few times. The genes are TRBV6-5 and TRBJ2-1; 7 positions match TRBD2. Germline CDR1 and CDR2: MNHEY and SVGAGI. The CDR3 runs to 14 residues. Germline trimming cut 6 bases from V and 6 bases from J; bases unmatched to any gene: 8. The CDR3 nucleotides are TGTGCCAGCAGAGAGGGGAGGGTGGTCAATGAGCAGTTCTTC. Residues: CASREGRVVNEQFF.

This rearrangement joins TRBV28 to TRBJ2-7; 7 bases agree with TRBD1. This CDR3 is 13 amino acids long. Losses at the gene ends were 4 bases for V and 3 bases for J; bases not matched to a gene: 3. The germline gives CDR1 MDHEN, CDR2 SYDVKM. CDR3 in amino acids: CASSSGTVYEQYF. The DNA of the CDR3 is TGTGCCAGCAGTTCCGGGACAGTCTACGAGCAGTACTTC.

In DNA form, the CDR3 reads TGTGCCAGCAGTGGTCCTCTAGCGGGAGGATACGAGCAGTACTTC. Translated, it gives CASSGPLAGGYEQYF. V usage is TRBV2 and J usage is TRBJ2-7; 11 nucleotides align to TRBD2. Per the germline V gene, CDR1 is SNHLY and CDR2 is FYNNEI. After removal of 4 bases from V and 4 bases from J, the junction contained 6 bases not matched to a gene. This CDR3 comprises 15 residues.

The V and J genes are TRBV28 and TRBJ2-7, with D hard to call. The V and J ends lost 5 bases and 0 bases respectively, with 11 bases between them. The CDR3 has 14 residues. Germline values: CDR1 MDHEN, CDR2 SYDVKM. The CDR3 bases are TGTGCCAGCAGTCCTGAGTCCTACTCCTACGAGCAGTACTTC. It translates to CASSPESYSYEQYF.

The chain links TRBV2 to TRBJ2-3; maybe TRBD2 (7 bases). V lost 7 bases to trimming and J lost 4 bases, with 15 bases between them. This CDR3 is 14 amino acids long. Germline CDR1 reads SNHLY; CDR2 reads FYNNEI. CDR3 sequence reads: CASNGGGLADTQYF. The DNA for the CDR3 is TGTGCCAGCAATGGGGGGGGCCTCGCAGATACGCAGTATTTT.